What follows describes a single T cell receptor (beta chain). Its antigen is undetermined. The CDR3 covers 15 residues. The ends were cut back, 3 bases at V and 5 bases at J, with 16 bases in the middle. CDR1 is SNHLY, CDR2 FYNNEI, per germline. The sample comes from a study of T cells in localized non-small cell lung cancer. Study-level results: There were a median 57 of the top 100 tumor clones appearing in adjacent lung.

Generated by immunoSEQ multiplex PCR, the TCRdb table keeps only in-frame clones and is missing some. In the table there are 30,000 to 40,000 clones, 88% of which are singletons. The source of this sequence is a woman aged 40-70 years with stage I lung adenocarcinoma. The genes are TRBV2 and TRBJ1-1; D gene uncertain. This specimen consisted of peripheral blood, obtained before any cancer treatment. CDR3 in DNA: TGTGCCAGCAGTGATGAGGGATATCTTAGGACTGAAGCTTTCTTT. Encoded protein: CASSDEGYLRTEAFF.